A selection of T cell receptor beta chains follows, all from one sample in a study of OX40 agonist ivuxolimab in advanced cancers. TCRdb's table, derived via immunoSEQ multiplex PCR, lists solely in-frame clones and lacks some. The sample contains 83,000 or so clones, around 80% of which appear only once. The sample in question was CD4+ or CD8+ T cells sorted from blood, obtained in a trial of the OX40 agonist ivuxolimab. The receptors shown here come from an adult with an advanced solid tumor such as melanoma, head and neck, liver or kidney cancer. The CDR3 runs from the conserved cysteine through the conserved F or W. A D gene is named only where the DNA matches it firmly. The listing skips clone size in some rows; elsewhere it reads once, few, many or a size class.

V gene	D gene	J gene	clone size	CDR3 protein	CDR3 DNA
TRBV11-2	TRBD1	TRBJ1-1	.	CASSPGQISSEAFF	TGTGCCAGCAGCCCGGGACAGATCTCTAGTGAAGCTTTCTTT
TRBV7-9	.	TRBJ1-4	.	CASSLGLGTGWGEKLFF	TGTGCCAGCAGCTTGGGGCTGGGAACAGGGTGGGGAGAAAAACTGTTTTTT
TRBV6-5	.	TRBJ1-5	.	CASSSLTGNSNQPQHF	TGTGCCAGCAGTTCATTAACCGGAAATAGCAATCAGCCCCAGCATTTT
TRBV28	.	TRBJ1-3	.	CASSYTTSGNTIYF	TGTGCCAGCAGTTACACTACAAGTGGAAACACCATATATTTT
TRBV28	.	TRBJ1-2	.	CASSLGVRGVYGYTF	TGTGCCAGCAGTTTAGGGGTGCGTGGGGTTTATGGCTACACCTTC
TRBV5-1	TRBD2	TRBJ2-1	.	CASSARTSGGHNEQFF	TGCGCCAGCAGCGCGAGGACTAGCGGGGGCCACAATGAGCAGTTCTTC
TRBV19	TRBD1	TRBJ1-5	once	CASSVTGQENQPQHF	TGTGCCAGTAGCGTGACAGGGCAGGAGAATCAGCCCCAGCATTTT
TRBV9	.	TRBJ1-1	few	CASSGTLTMNTEAFF	TGTGCCAGCAGCGGGACCCTAACTATGAACACTGAAGCTTTCTTT
TRBV7-2	.	TRBJ1-1	.	CASSLRMAVNTEAFF	TGTGCCAGCAGCTTAAGGATGGCAGTGAACACTGAAGCTTTCTTT
TRBV10-2	TRBD1	TRBJ2-7	.	CASCTPDRGYEQYF	TGCGCCAGCTGCACACCGGACAGGGGGTACGAGCAGTACTTC
TRBV5-1	.	TRBJ1-2	.	CASSLQGLGGYGYTF	TGCGCCAGCAGCTTACAGGGTTTGGGCGGCTATGGCTACACCTTC
TRBV28	TRBD1	TRBJ2-7	.	CASSGRDRDEQYF	TGTGCCAGCAGTGGCCGGGACAGGGACGAGCAGTACTTC
TRBV30	.	TRBJ1-6	.	CAWSVDRDSPLHF	TGTGCCTGGAGTGTGGACCGGGATTCACCCCTCCACTTT
TRBV6-1	.	TRBJ1-3	.	CASSEAFWLGPGNTIYF	TGTGCCAGCAGTGAAGCGTTTTGGCTGGGGCCTGGAAACACCATATATTTT
TRBV15	.	TRBJ2-3	.	CATSRDLGSDTQYF	TGTGCCACCAGCAGAGATCTAGGGTCAGATACGCAGTATTTT
TRBV5-5	.	TRBJ1-5	.	CASSPGRDQPQHF	TGTGCCAGCAGTCCGGGCAGGGATCAGCCCCAGCATTTT
TRBV5-1	.	TRBJ1-1	.	CASSLELRDTEAFF	TGCGCCAGCAGCTTGGAACTTCGAGACACTGAAGCTTTCTTT
TRBV7-9	.	TRBJ1-5	.	CASSDRGDQPQHF	TGTGCCAGCAGCGACCGCGGGGATCAGCCCCAGCATTTT
TRBV20-1	.	TRBJ1-1	.	CSAYNTEAFF	TGCAGTGCCTACAACACTGAAGCTTTCTTT
TRBV4-2	TRBD2	TRBJ2-1	.	CASSRESTSGSREQFF	TGTGCCAGCAGCCGAGAATCGACTAGCGGGAGCAGGGAGCAGTTCTTC
TRBV5-1	.	TRBJ1-1	once	CASSLGQQNTEAFF	TGCGCCAGCAGCTTGGGACAGCAGAACACTGAAGCTTTCTTT
TRBV2	.	TRBJ2-7	.	CASSESQVGEQYF	TGTGCCAGCAGCGAGTCTCAGGTTGGTGAGCAGTACTTC
TRBV6-1	TRBD1	TRBJ1-3	.	CASSGRTGAGNTIYF	TGTGCCAGCAGTGGCCGGACAGGGGCTGGAAACACCATATATTTT
TRBV6-4	TRBD1	TRBJ2-1	.	CASSDGGQGGDEQFF	TGTGCCAGCAGTGACGGGGGACAGGGAGGCGATGAGCAGTTCTTC
TRBV5-6	.	TRBJ2-5	.	CASSPEPRETQYF	TGTGCCAGCAGCCCGGAGCCGCGGGAGACCCAGTACTTC
TRBV28	.	TRBJ1-5	.	CASSSPGGDYSNQPQHF	TGTGCCAGCAGTTCCCCGGGGGGGGATTATAGCAATCAGCCCCAGCATTTT
TRBV18	.	TRBJ2-7	.	CASSTHTLYEQYF	TGTGCCAGCTCGACCCACACGCTCTACGAGCAGTACTTC